This T cell receptor (beta chain) was documented in a study of blood T cell repertoires in COVID-19. This clone qualifies as medium-sized (0.01 to 0.1%). Other DNA sequences in this specimen translate into the identical CDR3. This table comes from immunoSEQ multiplex PCR, and its TCRdb copy is limited to in-frame clones, with some not included. The sample lists fewer than 350,000 clones; almost 90% were seen once. The CDR3 sequence is 15 residues long. Germline CDR1 and CDR2: SGHDT and YYEEEE. V lost 0 bases to trimming and J lost 4 bases; unmatched junction nucleotides: 1. The chain has TRBV5-6 and TRBJ2-1; 10 nucleotides line up with TRBD2. This sequence originates from a young woman with acute COVID-19. Sequenced input: PBMCs or T cells enriched from blood (not recorded which). For the CDR3, the DNA is TGTGCCAGCAGCTTGGGGACTAGCGGATACAATGAGCAGTTCTTC. It codes for CASSLGTSGYNEQFF.